This T cell receptor (beta chain) originates from a study of cytomegalovirus exposure and HLA in healthy donors. 60 Vbeta and 13 Jbeta primers were used in PCR. Only in-frame clones appear in the TCRdb table, and some are missing; sequencing was by immunoSEQ multiplex PCR. The sample consists of under 60,000 clones, around three quarters of them appearing once. This clone was picked up one time. Its target is unknown. The germline V gene encodes CDR1 SQVTM and CDR2 ANQGSEA. The length of the CDR3 is 12 residues. With 5 bases removed from V and 5 bases from J, the gap between germline ends came to 13 bases. Study outcomes and limitations: Earlier results showed most TCR beta V segments being productive about 90% or about 30% of the time. In a later analysis, donors in an Asian-associated ancestry cluster reportedly had fewer N-insertions in productive TCRs than the cohort mean.

V gene TRBV29-1 combines with J gene TRBJ2-7; D may be TRBD2 (6 bases). The sequence was obtained from a woman aged 40 to 50 in good health and CMV-seropositive. Sequencing was performed on PBMCs. The DNA for the CDR3 is TGCAGCGTTTGGGGCAGGGAGGACGAGCAGTACTTC. Translated, it gives CSVWGREDEQYF.